This T cell receptor (beta chain) was recovered during a study of shared clonotypes between healthy human individuals. Whole-study context: Participating donors consisted of two women and a few men aged 18 to 49. Study-wide results and limits: Sorted-subset samples were not fully sequenced, rarefaction indicated. Researchers found naive subsets generally carried larger estimated richness than memory subsets.

The table came from immunoSEQ multiplex PCR; TCRdb's copy has only in-frame clones and leaves some out. The sample has 2 million or so clones, 95% seen once. Looked up from germline, CDR1 is SNHLY and CDR2 is FYNNEI. V was pared by 6 bases and J by 1 base, with 6 bases between. CDR3 length: 12 residues. On this clone: Its antigen is as yet unknown. This sample includes further DNA sequences coding for the same CDR3.

Donation came from healthy HIV-negative adults that had no recent acute infections or vaccinations. The V call is TRBV2, the J call TRBJ1-1; D is uncertain. The specimen sequenced was naive CD4+ T cells sorted from blood. The subset was: CD45RA+ positively selected. The sequence was collected from a man between 18 and 35 years old in good health. The CDR3 coding sequence is TGTGCCAGCAGCGGGCAGAACACTGAAGCTTTCTTT. It is translated as CASSGQNTEAFF.